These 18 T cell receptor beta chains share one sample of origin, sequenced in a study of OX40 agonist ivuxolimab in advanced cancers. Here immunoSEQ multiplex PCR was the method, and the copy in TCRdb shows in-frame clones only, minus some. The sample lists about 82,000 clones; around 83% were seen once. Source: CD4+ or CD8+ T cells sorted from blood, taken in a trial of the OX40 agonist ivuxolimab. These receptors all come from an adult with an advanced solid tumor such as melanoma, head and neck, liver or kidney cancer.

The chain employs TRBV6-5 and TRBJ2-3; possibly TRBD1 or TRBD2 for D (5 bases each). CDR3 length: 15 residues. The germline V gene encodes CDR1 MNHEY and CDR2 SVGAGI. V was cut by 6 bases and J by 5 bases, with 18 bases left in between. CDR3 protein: CASRLTRGREDTQYF. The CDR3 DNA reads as TGTGCCAGCAGACTTACTAGGGGACGAGAAGATACGCAGTATTTT.

DNA of the CDR3: TGTGCCAGCAGCTTCTACAGCGGGACTAATGAAAAACTGTTTTTT. It translates to CASSFYSGTNEKLFF. The gene calls are TRBV7-8 and TRBJ1-4; D ambiguous. Germline CDR1 SGHVS, CDR2 FQNEAQ. The CDR3 loop spans 15 amino acids. V was trimmed by 3 bases and J by 2 bases, leaving 10 bases between them.

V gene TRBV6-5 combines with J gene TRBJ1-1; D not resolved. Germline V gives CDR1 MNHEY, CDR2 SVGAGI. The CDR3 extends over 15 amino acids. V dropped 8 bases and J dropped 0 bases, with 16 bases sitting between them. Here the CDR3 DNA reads TGTGCCAGCGCTTCTCTGGTTGGTGTGAACACTGAAGCTTTCTTT. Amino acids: CASASLVGVNTEAFF.

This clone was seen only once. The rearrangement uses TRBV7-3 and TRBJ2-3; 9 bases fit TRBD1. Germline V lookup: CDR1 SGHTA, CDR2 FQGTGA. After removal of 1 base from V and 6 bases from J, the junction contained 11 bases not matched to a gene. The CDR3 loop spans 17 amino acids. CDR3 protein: CASSLKGQGFNRDTQYF. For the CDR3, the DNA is TGTGCCAGCAGCTTAAAGGGACAGGGCTTCAATCGGGATACGCAGTATTTT.

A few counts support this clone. The CDR3 DNA reads as TGTGCCAGCAGTTTACGAGGGTCTAGCTCCTACAATGAGCAGTTCTTC. Translation gives CASSLRGSSSYNEQFF. This chain joins TRBV27 and TRBJ2-1; possibly TRBD2 for D (5 bases). Trimming stripped 2 bases from V and 0 bases from J, with 11 bases between. Germline CDR1 MNHEY, CDR2 SMNVEV (reference sequence). This CDR3 is 16 amino acids long.

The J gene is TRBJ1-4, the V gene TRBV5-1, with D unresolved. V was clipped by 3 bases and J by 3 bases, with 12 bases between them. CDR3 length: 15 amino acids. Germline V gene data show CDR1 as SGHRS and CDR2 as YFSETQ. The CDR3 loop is CASSSGEGPNEKLFF. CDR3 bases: TGCGCCAGCAGCTCCGGAGAGGGCCCTAATGAAAAACTGTTTTTT. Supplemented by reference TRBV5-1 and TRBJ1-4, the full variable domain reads KAGVTQTPRYLIKTRGQQVTLSCSPISGHRSVSWYQQTPGQGLQFLFEYFSETQRNKGNFPGRFSGRQFSNSRSEMNVSTLELGDSALYLCASSSGEGPNEKLFFGSGTQLSVL.

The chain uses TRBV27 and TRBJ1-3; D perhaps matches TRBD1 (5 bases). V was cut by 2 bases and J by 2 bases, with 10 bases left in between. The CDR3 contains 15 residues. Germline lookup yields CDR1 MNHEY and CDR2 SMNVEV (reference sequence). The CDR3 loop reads CASSLRQGTGNTIYF. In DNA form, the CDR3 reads TGTGCCAGCAGTTTACGGCAGGGTACTGGAAACACCATATATTTT.

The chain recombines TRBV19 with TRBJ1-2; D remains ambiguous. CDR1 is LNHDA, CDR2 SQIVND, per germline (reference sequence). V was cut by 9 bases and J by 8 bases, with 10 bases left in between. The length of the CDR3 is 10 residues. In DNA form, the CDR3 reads TGTGCCAGCAAGGGTGAGGGCTACACCTTC. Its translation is CASKGEGYTF.

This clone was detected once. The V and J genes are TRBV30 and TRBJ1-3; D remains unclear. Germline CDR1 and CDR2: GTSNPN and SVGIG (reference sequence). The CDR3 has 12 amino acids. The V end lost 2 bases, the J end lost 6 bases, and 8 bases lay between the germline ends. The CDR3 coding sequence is TGTGCCTGGAGTTTAATATCAAACACCATATATTTT. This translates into CAWSLISNTIYF.

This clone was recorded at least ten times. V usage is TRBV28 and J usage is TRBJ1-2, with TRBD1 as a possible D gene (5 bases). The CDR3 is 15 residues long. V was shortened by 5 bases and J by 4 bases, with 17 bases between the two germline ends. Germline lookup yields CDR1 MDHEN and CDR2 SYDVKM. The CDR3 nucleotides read TGTGCCAGCAGTGATAGACAGACGTCCGGCTATGGCTACACCTTC. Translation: CASSDRQTSGYGYTF.

The CDR3 region has the DNA TGTGCCAGCAGCCAAGGAACTAGCGGAAGCAATGAGCAGTTCTTC. Its translation is CASSQGTSGSNEQFF. The rearrangement links TRBV4-2 to TRBJ2-1; TRBD2 matches at 8 bases. This CDR3 region has 15 residues. From germline, CDR1 is LGHNA and CDR2 YNFKEQ. J was trimmed by 6 bases and V by 1 base; bases with no gene match: 5.

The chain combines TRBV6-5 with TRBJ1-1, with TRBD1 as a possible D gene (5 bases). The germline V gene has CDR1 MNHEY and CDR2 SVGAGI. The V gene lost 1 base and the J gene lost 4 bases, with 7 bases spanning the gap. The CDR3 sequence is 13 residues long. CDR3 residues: CASSYWGGTEAFF. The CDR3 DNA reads TGTGCCAGCAGTTACTGGGGGGGCACTGAAGCTTTCTTT.

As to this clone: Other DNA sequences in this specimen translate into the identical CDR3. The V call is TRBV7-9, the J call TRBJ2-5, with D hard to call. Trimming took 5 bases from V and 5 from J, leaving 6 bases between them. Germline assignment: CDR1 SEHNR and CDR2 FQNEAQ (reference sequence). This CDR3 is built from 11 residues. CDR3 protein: CASSPQETQYF. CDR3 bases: TGTGCCAGCAGCCCCCAGGAGACCCAGTACTTC.

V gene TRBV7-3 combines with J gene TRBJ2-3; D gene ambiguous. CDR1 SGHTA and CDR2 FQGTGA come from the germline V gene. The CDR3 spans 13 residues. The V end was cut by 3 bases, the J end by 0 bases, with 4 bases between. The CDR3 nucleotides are TGTGCCAGCAGCTTCGGCAGCACAGATACGCAGTATTTT. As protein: CASSFGSTDTQYF.

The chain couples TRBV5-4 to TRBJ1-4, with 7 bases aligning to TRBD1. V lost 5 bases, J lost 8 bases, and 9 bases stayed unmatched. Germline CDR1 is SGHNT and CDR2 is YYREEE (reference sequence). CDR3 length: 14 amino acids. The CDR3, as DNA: TGTGCCAGCAGTCACCGGGACAGCGAAGAAAAACTGTTTTTT. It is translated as CASSHRDSEEKLFF.

CDR3 region: CASSEVRAVQGAQYF. The CDR3, as DNA: TGTGCCAGCAGTGAAGTCCGGGCTGTCCAGGGTGCGCAGTATTTT. The rearrangement joins TRBV2 to TRBJ2-3; perhaps TRBD1 as D (5 bases). The CDR3 has 15 amino acids. In germline, CDR1 is SNHLY, CDR2 FYNNEI. V shed 1 base and J shed 10 bases, with 18 bases lying between them.

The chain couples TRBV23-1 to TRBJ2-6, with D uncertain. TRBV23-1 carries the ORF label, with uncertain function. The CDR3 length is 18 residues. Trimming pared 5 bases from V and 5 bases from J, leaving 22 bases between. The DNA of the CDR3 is TGCGCCAGCAGTGCTATGCGTACGCAACAAAGTCGGGCCAACGTCCTGACTTTC. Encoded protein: CASSAMRTQQSRANVLTF.

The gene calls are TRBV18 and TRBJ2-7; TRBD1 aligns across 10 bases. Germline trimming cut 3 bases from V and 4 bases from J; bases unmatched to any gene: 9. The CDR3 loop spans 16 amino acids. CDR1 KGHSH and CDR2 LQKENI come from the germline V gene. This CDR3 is CASSPPGTGDMYEQYF. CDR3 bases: TGTGCCAGCTCACCGCCCGGGACAGGGGATATGTACGAGCAGTACTTC.